The clone carrying this T cell receptor (beta chain) occurred once. Its antigen is not identified. Some clones are missing from TCRdb's copy, which holds only in-frame ones; the method was immunoSEQ multiplex PCR. This sample has 26,000 or so clones, with about 90% found just once. CDR3 length equals 15 residues. V was pared by 0 bases and J by 1 base, with 9 bases between. Per germline, CDR1 LGHNA and CDR2 YSLEER. This record belongs to a study of tissue T cells after allogeneic stem cell transplantation. Study-wide results and limits: This small cohort was clinically heterogeneous, and sampling depth was a limitation.

This sample comprised blood, obtained before transplantation. This clonotype originated in a male donor at least 60 years old who later had graft-versus-host disease after an allogeneic stem cell transplant. This chain links TRBV4-3 with TRBJ1-1, with D uncertain. The CDR3 reads CASSQDKGTNTEAFF. Written as DNA, the CDR3 is TGCGCCAGCAGCCAAGATAAGGGAACGAACACTGAAGCTTTCTTT.